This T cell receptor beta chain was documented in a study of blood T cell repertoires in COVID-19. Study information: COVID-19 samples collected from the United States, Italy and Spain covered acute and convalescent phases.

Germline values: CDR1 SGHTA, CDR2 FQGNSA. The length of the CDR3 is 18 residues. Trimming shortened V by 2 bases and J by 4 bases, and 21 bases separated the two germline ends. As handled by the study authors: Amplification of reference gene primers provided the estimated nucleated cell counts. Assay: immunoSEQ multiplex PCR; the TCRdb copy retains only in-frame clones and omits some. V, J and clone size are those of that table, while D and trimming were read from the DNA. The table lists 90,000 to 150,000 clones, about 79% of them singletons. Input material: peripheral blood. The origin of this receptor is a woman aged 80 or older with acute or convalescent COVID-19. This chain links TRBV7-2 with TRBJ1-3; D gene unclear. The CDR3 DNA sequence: TGTGCCAGCAGCTTAATCCCAATAACCCGAACGGGGGGAAACACCATATATTTT. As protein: CASSLIPITRTGGNTIYF.